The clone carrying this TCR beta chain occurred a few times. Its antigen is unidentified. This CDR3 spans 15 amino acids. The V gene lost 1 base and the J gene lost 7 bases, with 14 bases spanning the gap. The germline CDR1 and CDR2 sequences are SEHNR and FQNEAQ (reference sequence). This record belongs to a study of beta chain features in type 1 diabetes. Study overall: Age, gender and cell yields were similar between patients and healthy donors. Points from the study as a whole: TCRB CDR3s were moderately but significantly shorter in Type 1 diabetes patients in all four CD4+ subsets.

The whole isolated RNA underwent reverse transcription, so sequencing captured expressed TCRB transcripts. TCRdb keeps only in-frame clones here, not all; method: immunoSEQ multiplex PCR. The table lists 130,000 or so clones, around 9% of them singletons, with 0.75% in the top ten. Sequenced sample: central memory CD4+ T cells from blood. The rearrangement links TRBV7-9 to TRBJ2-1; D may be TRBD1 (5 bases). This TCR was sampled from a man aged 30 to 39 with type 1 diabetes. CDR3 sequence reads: CASSLDWRQGNEQFF. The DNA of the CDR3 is TGTGCCAGCAGCTTAGATTGGCGTCAGGGAAATGAGCAGTTCTTC.